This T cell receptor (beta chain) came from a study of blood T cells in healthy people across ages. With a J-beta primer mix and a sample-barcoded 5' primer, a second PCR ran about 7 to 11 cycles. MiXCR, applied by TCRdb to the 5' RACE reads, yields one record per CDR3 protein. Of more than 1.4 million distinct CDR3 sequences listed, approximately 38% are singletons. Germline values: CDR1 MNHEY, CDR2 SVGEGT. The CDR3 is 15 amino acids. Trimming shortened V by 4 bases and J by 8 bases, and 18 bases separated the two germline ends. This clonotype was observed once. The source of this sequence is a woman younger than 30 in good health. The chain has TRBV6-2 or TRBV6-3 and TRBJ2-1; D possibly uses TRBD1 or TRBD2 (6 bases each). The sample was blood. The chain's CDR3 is CASSWGDTFPDEQFF. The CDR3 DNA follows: TGTGCCAGCAGTTGGGGGGACACTTTCCCAGATGAGCAGTTCTTC.